This T cell receptor beta chain was identified in a study of cytomegalovirus exposure and HLA in healthy donors. Overall study: Out of about 179 million T cells, an earlier analysis found around 120 million unique TCR beta sequences in total. The study's findings and limits: Other equally common chains were less clonally expanded than HLA-associated TCR beta chains, a later analysis showed. Some segments of the V type, notably TRBV6-2 and TRBV6-3, were excluded as indistinguishable.

As to this clone: What it binds is not known.

PCR involved 60 Vbeta and 13 Jbeta primers. Assay: immunoSEQ multiplex PCR; the TCRdb copy retains only in-frame clones and omits some. The sample consists of some 150,000 clones, just over 70% of them appearing once. Germline CDR1 is SGDLS and CDR2 is YYNGEE. The V and J ends lost 0 bases and 3 bases respectively, with 15 bases between them. This CDR3 contains 16 residues. It was healthy bone marrow donors who served as donors. The chain recombines TRBV9 with TRBJ1-1, with TRBD1 as a possible D gene (6 bases). This sequence originates from a woman younger than 45 in good health and CMV-seronegative. Input material: PBMCs. Here the CDR3 reads CASSVGLGGVHTEAFF. The DNA of the CDR3 is TGTGCCAGCAGCGTAGGGCTAGGGGGAGTCCACACTGAAGCTTTCTTT.